This entry is about one T cell receptor beta chain. This specimen comes from a study of control samples from healthy donors and cancer patients. The CDR3 has 14 amino acids. With 3 bases clipped from V and 2 bases from J, the junction kept 3 bases outside the gene matches. Germline V lookup: CDR1 ENHRY, CDR2 SYGVKD. Clones were read by immunoSEQ multiplex PCR, and TCRdb kept only the in-frame ones, dropping some. The data show about 80,000 clones, 89% seen once. The chain joins TRBV10-3 to TRBJ1-2; 7 bases map to TRBD1. This receptor was obtained from a man aged 50 or older in good health. Input material: blood. The CDR3 loop reads CAISEGTANYGYTF. The DNA of the CDR3 is TGTGCCATCAGTGAAGGGACAGCAAACTATGGCTACACCTTC.